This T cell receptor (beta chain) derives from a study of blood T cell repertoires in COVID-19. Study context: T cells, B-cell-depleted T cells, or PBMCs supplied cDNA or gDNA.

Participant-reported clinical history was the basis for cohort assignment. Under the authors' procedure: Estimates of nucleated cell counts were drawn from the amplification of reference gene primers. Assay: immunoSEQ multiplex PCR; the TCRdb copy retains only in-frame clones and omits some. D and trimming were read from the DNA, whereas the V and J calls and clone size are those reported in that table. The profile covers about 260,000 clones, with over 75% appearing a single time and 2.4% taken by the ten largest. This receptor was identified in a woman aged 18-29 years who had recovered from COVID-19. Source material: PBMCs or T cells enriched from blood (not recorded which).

CDR3 DNA sequence: TGCGCCAGCAGCCCAAGGGGGGGCAACAGGGAGCTGTTTTTT. This sequence encodes CASSPRGGNRELFF. The chain links TRBV5-1 to TRBJ2-2; D may be TRBD2 (7 bases). V shed 4 bases and J shed 9 bases, with 16 bases lying between them. The length of the CDR3 is 14 residues. Germline-derived CDR1 and CDR2 are SGHRS and YFSETQ.